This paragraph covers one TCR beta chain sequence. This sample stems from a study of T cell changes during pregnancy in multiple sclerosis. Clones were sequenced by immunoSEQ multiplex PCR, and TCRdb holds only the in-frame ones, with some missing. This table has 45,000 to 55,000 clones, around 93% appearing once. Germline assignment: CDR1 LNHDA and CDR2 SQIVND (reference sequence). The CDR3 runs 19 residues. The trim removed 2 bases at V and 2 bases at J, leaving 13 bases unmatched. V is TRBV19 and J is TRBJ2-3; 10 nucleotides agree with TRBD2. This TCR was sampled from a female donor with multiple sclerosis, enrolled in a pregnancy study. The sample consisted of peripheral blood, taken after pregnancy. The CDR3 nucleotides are TGTGCCAGTAGTATAACCTTGGGGGGAGCGGGGGGGTCCACAGATACGCAGTATTTT. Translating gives CASSITLGGAGGSTDTQYF.